Below are 15 T cell receptor beta chains sequenced from a single sample in a study of graft-versus-host responses after intestinal transplantation. Profiled with immunoSEQ multiplex PCR; TCRdb holds only in-frame clones, not every one. The sample carries approximately 50,000 clones, approximately 84% recorded once. These receptors have no identified antigens. Sequenced here: unstimulated CD4+ T cells sorted from spleen or lymph node cells, sampled before transplant. The origin of the receptors is a human donor who was the organ donor for an intestinal transplant.

The chain employs TRBV6-1 and TRBJ1-2; no reliable D call. The CDR3 loop spans 15 amino acids. V was cut by 6 bases and J by 2 bases, with 16 bases left in between. Germline CDR1 reads MNHNS; CDR2 reads SASEGT. CDR3: CASRPTDRINYGYTF. The CDR3, as DNA: TGTGCCAGCAGACCGACCGACCGTATAAACTATGGCTACACCTTC.

The genes are TRBV19 and TRBJ2-3, with TRBD1 as a possible D gene (5 bases). CDR3 length: 13 residues. Germline loops: CDR1 LNHDA, CDR2 SQIVND (reference sequence). V was clipped by 7 bases and J by 2 bases, with 10 bases between them. The CDR3 loop is CASKGRYTDTQYF. DNA of the CDR3: TGTGCCAGTAAGGGGCGGTACACAGATACGCAGTATTTT.

The rearrangement joins TRBV5-1 to TRBJ2-5, with 7 bases lining up with TRBD1. CDR3 length equals 13 residues. Germline V gene lookup returns CDR1 SGHRS and CDR2 YFSETQ. Trimming took 2 bases from V and 4 from J; bases not matched to a gene: 2. The CDR3 is CASSLGGAETQYF. The CDR3 nucleotides read TGCGCCAGCAGCTTAGGGGGCGCAGAGACCCAGTACTTC.

The rearrangement uses TRBV30 and TRBJ1-2; no reliable D call. The CDR3 consists of 14 residues. Germline CDR1 is GTSNPN and CDR2 is SVGIG (reference sequence). The ends were cut back, 4 bases at V and 1 base at J, with 13 bases in the middle. The CDR3 loop reads CAWTPQNLNYGYTF. CDR3 nucleotide sequence: TGTGCCTGGACCCCACAAAACCTTAACTATGGCTACACCTTC.

The chain carries TRBV11-2 and TRBJ2-1; TRBD2 aligns across 11 bases. Trimming removed 2 bases from V and 12 bases from J; junction bases left unmatched: 0. CDR1 is SGHAT and CDR2 is FQNNGV in the germline V gene. The CDR3 runs 12 residues. CDR3 in amino acids: CASSLLAGGQFF. The CDR3 DNA is TGTGCCAGCAGCTTACTAGCGGGGGGGCAGTTCTTC.

The J gene is TRBJ1-2, the V gene TRBV6-5; D might be TRBD1 (6 bases). This CDR3 has 15 amino acids. The ends were cut back, 5 bases at V and 4 bases at J, with 17 bases in the middle. Germline lookup yields CDR1 MNHEY and CDR2 SVGAGI. CDR3 in amino acids: CASSVFQGTGYGYTF. DNA of the CDR3: TGTGCCAGCAGTGTATTTCAGGGGACGGGCTATGGCTACACCTTC.

The rearrangement uses TRBV14 and TRBJ2-3; 11 bases line up with TRBD2. V trimming: 0 bases; J trimming: 0 bases; junction bases outside the gene matches: 14. Per germline, CDR1 SGHDN and CDR2 FVKESK. The CDR3 totals 21 residues. CDR3 region: CASSQDVAGGPGATSTDTQYF. In DNA form, the CDR3 reads TGTGCCAGCAGCCAAGATGTAGCGGGAGGGCCTGGTGCGACTAGCACAGATACGCAGTATTTT.

The J gene is TRBJ2-4, the V gene TRBV19; D is possibly TRBD2 (6 bases). This CDR3 has 16 amino acids. CDR1 and CDR2 (germline): LNHDA, SQIVND (reference sequence). V was clipped by 3 bases and J by 1 base, with 13 bases between them. CDR3 sequence: CASSMGLGGAKNIQYF. The CDR3 DNA follows: TGTGCCAGTAGTATGGGTCTCGGGGGTGCCAAAAACATTCAGTACTTC.

CDR3 region: CAISEYGETQYF. For the CDR3, the DNA is TGTGCCATCAGTGAGTACGGAGAGACCCAGTACTTC. The rearrangement uses TRBV10-3 and TRBJ2-5, with D unresolved. The V and J ends lost 1 base and 4 bases respectively, with 4 bases between them. The germline gives CDR1 ENHRY, CDR2 SYGVKD. The CDR3 consists of 12 residues.

The chain employs TRBV4-2 and TRBJ1-1; 10 bases map to TRBD1. The CDR3 has 13 amino acids. Germline CDR1 LGHNA, CDR2 YNFKEQ. After removal of 2 bases from V and 10 bases from J, the junction contained 4 bases not matched to a gene. In DNA, the CDR3 is TGTGCCAGCAGCCAAACTAGACAGGGGGCAGCTTTCTTT. Protein sequence: CASSQTRQGAAFF.

The genes are TRBV19 and TRBJ1-2; 8 bases match TRBD1. CDR1 and CDR2 (germline): LNHDA, SQIVND (reference sequence). CDR3 length equals 15 residues. The junction had 9 bases not matched to a gene; V was cut back by 6 bases and J by 3 bases. Written as DNA, the CDR3 is TGTGCCAGTAGGCCCAACAGGGGGAGCCACTATGGCTACACCTTC. Translating it yields CASRPNRGSHYGYTF.

The chain carries TRBV6-6 and TRBJ2-7; 7 nucleotides align to TRBD2. The CDR3 spans 16 residues. V trimming: 2 bases; J trimming: 3 bases; junction bases outside the gene matches: 10. The V gene's germline CDR1 is MNHNY and CDR2 SVGAGI (reference sequence). CDR3 protein: CASSYTSGGEIYEQYF. The CDR3 DNA reads as TGTGCCAGCAGTTACACGTCGGGGGGAGAAATCTACGAGCAGTACTTC.

This clone was found once. V is TRBV6-6 and J is TRBJ2-7; weak D call: TRBD1 (6 bases). The CDR3 has 14 residues. Germline assignment: CDR1 MNHNY and CDR2 SVGAGI (reference sequence). V dropped 2 bases and J dropped 5 bases, with 13 bases sitting between them. The CDR3 is CASSYSQGFDEQYF. Here the CDR3 DNA reads TGTGCCAGCAGTTACAGTCAGGGGTTCGACGAGCAGTACTTC.

The V gene is TRBV27, the J gene TRBJ1-3; 11 bases agree with TRBD1. CDR1 is MNHEY and CDR2 is SMNVEV in the germline V gene (reference sequence). V was clipped by 9 bases and J by 0 bases; unmatched bases: 16. This CDR3 comprises 19 residues. CDR3 sequence: CARLRTGQGDMISGNTIYF. In DNA form, the CDR3 reads TGTGCCAGGCTCCGGACGGGACAGGGGGATATGATCTCTGGAAACACCATATATTTT.

The chain recombines TRBV7-2 with TRBJ2-7; the match to TRBD1 covers 9 bases. Germline V gene lookup returns CDR1 SGHTA and CDR2 FQGNSA. The trim removed 3 bases at V and 6 bases at J, leaving 6 bases unmatched. This CDR3 region has 14 residues. Written as DNA, the CDR3 is TGTGCCAGCAGCTTGAACAGGGGGCAAGGCGAGCAGTACTTC. Protein product: CASSLNRGQGEQYF.